This T cell receptor (beta chain) came from a study of control samples from healthy donors and cancer patients. The V gene's germline CDR1 is LNHDA and CDR2 SQIVND (reference sequence). CDR3 length equals 15 residues. V lost 1 base and J lost 2, with 10 bases in between. Assay used: immunoSEQ multiplex PCR; TCRdb lists only in-frame clones, some missing. The data show 100,000 or so clones, under 90% seen once. The receptor comes from a woman in her forties or fifties in good health. Sequenced sample: blood. V usage is TRBV19 and J usage is TRBJ2-3; the D is unclear. CDR3: CASSIGRGITDTQYF. CDR3 nucleotides: TGTGCCAGTAGTATAGGGCGCGGAATCACAGATACGCAGTATTTT.